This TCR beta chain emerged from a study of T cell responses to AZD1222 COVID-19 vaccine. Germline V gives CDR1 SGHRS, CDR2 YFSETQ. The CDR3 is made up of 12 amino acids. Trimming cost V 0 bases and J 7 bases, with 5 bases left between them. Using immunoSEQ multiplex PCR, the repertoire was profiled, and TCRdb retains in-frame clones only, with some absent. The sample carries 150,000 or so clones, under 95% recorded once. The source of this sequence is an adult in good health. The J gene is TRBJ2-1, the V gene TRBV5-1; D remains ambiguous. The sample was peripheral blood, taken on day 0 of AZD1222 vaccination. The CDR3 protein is CASSLDGNEQFF. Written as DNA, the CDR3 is TGCGCCAGCAGCTTGGATGGAAATGAGCAGTTCTTC.